A single sample gave rise to the 27 T cell receptor beta chains below, sequenced in a study of beta chain features in type 1 diabetes. Since all of the isolated RNA was reverse transcribed, expressed TCRB transcripts were what got sequenced. The data were produced by immunoSEQ multiplex PCR, yet TCRdb's version contains in-frame clones alone and is incomplete. Found here are about 230,000 clones, 9% to 10% of them singletons; the top ten hold just under 0.035%. Sequenced material: naive CD4+ T cells from blood. These receptors were collected from a woman aged 18 to 35 in good health.

This clone was counted between two and nine times. The chain carries TRBV11-2 and TRBJ2-7, with TRBD1 matching 8 bases. Germline V CDR1 and CDR2: SGHAT, FQNNGV. CDR3 length: 15 residues. Germline trimming cut 1 base from V and 2 bases from J; bases unmatched to any gene: 4. The CDR3: CASSLGGQATYEQYF. CDR3 in DNA: TGTGCCAGCAGCTTAGGGGGACAGGCGACCTACGAGCAGTACTTC.

V and J are TRBV4-1 and TRBJ2-7, with 8 bases that match TRBD2. The CDR3 runs to 14 residues. Trimming cost V 4 bases and J 6 bases; bases outside gene matches: 8. CDR1 is MGHRA, CDR2 YSYEKL, per germline. The CDR3 loop reads CASSRLSGGSEQYF. As DNA, the CDR3 is TGCGCCAGCAGCCGGCTAAGCGGGGGCTCCGAGCAGTACTTC.

In regard to this clone: Germline is not matched at one junction end, which may reflect a read error. The chain couples TRBV5-6 to TRBJ2-2; TRBD1 is a possible D gene (6 bases). Looked up from germline, CDR1 is SGHDT and CDR2 is YYEEEE. CDR3 length equals 16 residues. The CDR3, as DNA: TGTGCCAGCAGCTTGGCTGGACAGAGCCGCACCGGGGATCTGTTTTTT. Its protein product is CASSLAGQSRTGDLFF.

This clone was observed a few times. The chain carries TRBV7-2 and TRBJ2-1; 11 nucleotides align to TRBD2. The CDR3 spans 17 residues. The V and J ends lost 0 bases and 8 bases, in that order; junction bases with no gene match: 9. The germline V gene has CDR1 SGHTA and CDR2 FQGNSA. CDR3 in DNA: TGTGCCAGCAGCTTAGCCGTCTTACTAGCGGGAGCCCATGAGCAGTTCTTC. This encodes CASSLAVLLAGAHEQFF.

V usage is TRBV30 and J usage is TRBJ2-5, with D possibly TRBD1 on 5 matching bases. This CDR3 is built from 12 residues. V lost 5 bases to trimming and J lost 5 bases, with 12 bases between them. The germline CDR1 and CDR2 sequences are GTSNPN and SVGIG (reference sequence). CDR3 amino acids: CAWAGSLETQYF. As DNA, the CDR3 is TGTGCCTGGGCAGGGTCACTGGAGACCCAGTACTTC.

This chain uses TRBV2 with TRBJ1-2; a weak D match, TRBD1 (6 bases). V lost 0 bases and J 4 bases, leaving 9 bases between the germline ends. This CDR3 region has 14 residues. Germline assignment: CDR1 SNHLY and CDR2 FYNNEI. CDR3 sequence reads: CASSEAGQTYGYTF. In nucleotides, the CDR3 is TGTGCCAGCAGTGAAGCTGGACAGACCTATGGCTACACCTTC.

This clone was detected only a few times. CDR3 sequence (DNA): TGTGCCAGCAGCGAGAGCGGAGGAAACTACGAGCAGTACTTC. Encoded protein: CASSESGGNYEQYF. The chain joins TRBV9 to TRBJ2-7, with D possibly being TRBD2 (5 bases). The V and J ends lost 3 bases and 3 bases respectively, with 13 bases between them. CDR3 size: 14 residues. Germline V gene lookup returns CDR1 SGDLS and CDR2 YYNGEE. The variable domain in full, with the rest retrieved from reference TRBV9 and TRBJ2-7, is DSGVTQTPKHLITATGQRVTLRCSPRSGDLSVYWYQQSLDQGLQFLIQYYNGEERAKGNILERFSAQQFPDLHSELNLSSLELGDSALYFCASSESGGNYEQYFGPGTRLTVT.

This clone was seen a few times. This chain connects TRBV18 to TRBJ2-7; D unclear. Germline CDR1 is KGHSH and CDR2 is LQKENI. V was shortened by 1 base and J by 4 bases, with 11 bases between the two germline ends. CDR3 length equals 14 residues. CDR3: CASSPRPSEYEQYF. CDR3 DNA: TGTGCCAGCTCACCACGGCCCAGCGAGTACGAGCAGTACTTC.

This sequence joins TRBV7-9 and TRBJ2-3; 7 bases line up with TRBD2. V gave up 1 base and J gave up 2 bases; unmatched junction bases: 15. The CDR3 is 19 residues long. Germline assignment: CDR1 SEHNR and CDR2 FQNEAQ (reference sequence). The CDR3 region is CASSLGSASGLSFTDTQYF. The CDR3 nucleotides are TGTGCCAGCAGCTTAGGATCGGCTAGCGGTCTGTCCTTCACAGATACGCAGTATTTT.

The chain links TRBV29-1 to TRBJ1-4, with 9 bases lining up with TRBD1. V shed 3 bases and J 8 bases; nucleotides not matched to a gene: 7. The CDR3 totals 14 residues. CDR1 SQVTM and CDR2 ANQGSEA come from the germline V gene. For the CDR3, the DNA is TGCAGCGTTGAGTTACAGGGGGCGCGGGAAAAACTGTTTTTT. It specifies CSVELQGAREKLFF.

This clone turned up a few times. The V and J genes are TRBV27 and TRBJ1-3; TRBD1 matches 8 bases. There are 15 residues in the CDR3. J gave up 0 bases and V 6 bases, and 4 bases lay outside the gene matches. Germline CDR1 and CDR2: MNHEY and SMNVEV (reference sequence). CDR3 residues: CASRLGQGSGNTIYF. DNA for the CDR3: TGTGCCAGCAGGTTAGGACAGGGCTCTGGAAACACCATATATTTT.

This clone was seen only a few times. The chain carries TRBV6-5 and TRBJ1-5; D call uncertain. In germline, CDR1 is MNHEY, CDR2 SVGAGI. V lost 4 bases to trimming and J lost 5 bases, with 6 bases between them. The CDR3 has 12 amino acids. CDR3 DNA sequence: TGTGCCAGCAGTTCCCGTGATCAGCCCCAGCATTTT. It yields the protein CASSSRDQPQHF.

This clone showed up just a few times. The chain combines TRBV6-5 with TRBJ1-3; 9 positions match TRBD1. Germline CDR1 MNHEY, CDR2 SVGAGI. CDR3 length: 16 amino acids. Trimming took 3 bases from V and 2 from J; bases not matched to a gene: 5. CDR3 nucleotide sequence: TGTGCCAGCAGTTATACGGGACAGGGACCTGGAAACACCATATATTTT. It codes for CASSYTGQGPGNTIYF.

The chain recombines TRBV6-5 with TRBJ2-3; 7 bases align to TRBD2. Germline CDR1 and CDR2: MNHEY and SVGAGI. The V gene end was trimmed by 6 bases and the J gene end by 2 bases; junction bases not matched to a gene: 8. This CDR3 is built from 15 residues. The CDR3: CASSLMGGVTDTQYF. For the CDR3, the DNA is TGTGCCAGCAGCCTAATGGGGGGGGTCACAGATACGCAGTATTTT.

The chain combines TRBV5-6 with TRBJ2-3, with TRBD1 as a possible D gene (6 bases). Germline V gives CDR1 SGHDT, CDR2 YYEEEE. The CDR3 consists of 16 residues. Between the trimmed V and J ends, which lost 3 bases and 5 bases, there was a span of 19 bases. The CDR3 nucleotides are TGTGCCAGCAGCTCCGCCCCGACAGGAGGAGAAGATACGCAGTATTTT. Protein sequence: CASSSAPTGGEDTQYF.

V and J are TRBV6-1 and TRBJ1-2; TRBD1 aligns across 9 bases. J gave up 8 bases and V 7 bases, and 11 bases lay outside the gene matches. Germline CDR1 and CDR2: MNHNS and SASEGT. The CDR3 contains 14 residues. Here the CDR3 DNA reads TGTGCCAGCACCCCAGTGGACAGGGGAATGGGCTACACCTTC. Its protein product is CASTPVDRGMGYTF.

This clone was counted between two and nine times. The V call is TRBV19, the J call TRBJ2-1; 8 nucleotides align to TRBD2. The germline V gene has CDR1 LNHDA and CDR2 SQIVND (reference sequence). This CDR3 has 14 residues. The V gene end was trimmed by 4 bases and the J gene end by 10 bases; junction bases not matched to a gene: 9. The CDR3 region is CASSTLAGAGEQFF. Here the CDR3 DNA reads TGTGCCAGTAGTACCCTAGCGGGCGCGGGGGAGCAGTTCTTC. The whole variable domain, remainder taken from reference TRBV19 and TRBJ2-1, is DGGITQSPKYLFRKEGQNVTLSCEQNLNHDAMYWYRQDPGQGLRLIYYSQIVNDFQKGDIAEGYSVSREKKESFPLTVTSAQKNPTAFYLCASSTLAGAGEQFFGPGTRLTVL.

This clone was seen a handful of times. V gene TRBV5-1 combines with J gene TRBJ2-1; D is possibly TRBD2 (6 bases). V lost 0 bases to trimming and J lost 0 bases, with 7 bases between them. The CDR3 consists of 15 residues. Germline CDR1 is SGHRS and CDR2 is YFSETQ. The CDR3 is CASSLDGSSYNEQFF. In DNA, the CDR3 is TGCGCCAGCAGCTTGGACGGGAGCTCCTACAATGAGCAGTTCTTC.

This clone has a count of ten or more. V usage is TRBV27 and J usage is TRBJ2-3, with TRBD1 identical over 9 bases. The CDR3 has 14 residues. After removal of 4 bases from V and 5 bases from J, the junction contained 4 bases not matched to a gene. Per the germline V gene, CDR1 is MNHEY and CDR2 is SMNVEV (reference sequence). The CDR3 protein is CASSWTGVKDTQYF. For the CDR3, the DNA is TGTGCCAGCAGTTGGACAGGGGTTAAAGATACGCAGTATTTT.

This clone has only a few counts. The chain joins TRBV5-6 to TRBJ1-1, with no clear D. Germline CDR1 is SGHDT and CDR2 is YYEEEE. The CDR3 is 13 amino acids. Deletions cut 4 bases from V and 5 bases from J, with 12 bases between. The CDR3 here is CASSRPVETEAFF. DNA of the CDR3: TGTGCCAGCAGCCGCCCGGTGGAGACTGAAGCTTTCTTT.

The chain combines TRBV7-3 with TRBJ2-1, with 8 bases lining up with TRBD2. Germline V gives CDR1 SGHTA, CDR2 FQGTGA. V lost 4 bases and J lost 1; bases outside the gene matches: 3. The CDR3 covers 15 residues. The CDR3 loop is CASSSGTRSYNEQFF. CDR3 in DNA: TGTGCCAGCAGCTCCGGGACTAGATCCTACAATGAGCAGTTCTTC.

This clone has just a few counts. V and J are TRBV15 and TRBJ2-7; 8 nucleotides line up with TRBD2. V trimming: 0 bases; J trimming: 6 bases; junction bases outside the gene matches: 10. The CDR3 contains 16 residues. In germline, CDR1 is LNHNV, CDR2 YYDKDF (reference sequence). The CDR3 is CATSRDSRAGAGEQYF. For the CDR3, the DNA is TGTGCCACCAGCAGAGATAGTAGAGCGGGAGCGGGCGAGCAGTACTTC.

This clone was detected a few times. The chain recombines TRBV30 with TRBJ2-7, with TRBD2 matching over 9 bases. Germline V lookup: CDR1 GTSNPN, CDR2 SVGIG (reference sequence). V gave up 0 bases and J gave up 2 bases; unmatched junction bases: 8. This CDR3 comprises 16 residues. Here the CDR3 DNA reads TGTGCCTGGAGTGTTGGCGGGGTAGCGGGAGCCTACGAGCAGTACTTC. It translates to CAWSVGGVAGAYEQYF.

The V call is TRBV6-1, the J call TRBJ2-1; 10 bases are a match to TRBD2. V was clipped by 1 base and J by 0 bases; unmatched bases: 6. This CDR3 contains 18 residues. Germline loops: CDR1 MNHNS, CDR2 SASEGT. This CDR3 is CASSEVAGGSGSYNEQFF. CDR3 nucleotides: TGTGCCAGCAGTGAAGTAGCGGGAGGCTCGGGCTCCTACAATGAGCAGTTCTTC.

This rearrangement joins TRBV4-1 to TRBJ2-2; TRBD1 matches at 8 bases. Trimming cost V 4 bases and J 5 bases; bases outside gene matches: 6. CDR1 is MGHRA and CDR2 is YSYEKL in the germline V gene. The CDR3 extends over 15 amino acids. The CDR3 nucleotides read TGCGCCAGCAGCCTACGGACAGGGAGGACCGGGGAGCTGTTTTTT. Encoded protein: CASSLRTGRTGELFF.

The rearrangement uses TRBV15 and TRBJ2-1, with D maybe TRBD1 (5 bases). CDR3 length equals 14 residues. V lost 0 bases and J lost 14, with 17 bases in between. Germline lookup yields CDR1 LNHNV and CDR2 YYDKDF (reference sequence). CDR3 in DNA: TGTGCCACCAGCAGAGATGTGAGAGGCGTAGGGGAGTTCTTC. Translation gives CATSRDVRGVGEFF.

This chain connects TRBV19 to TRBJ2-2; D unresolved. The CDR3 runs to 15 residues. Germline V gives CDR1 LNHDA, CDR2 SQIVND (reference sequence). The V end lost 5 bases, the J end lost 3 bases, and 13 bases lay between the germline ends. The CDR3 DNA follows: TGTGCCAGTAGTGGCGAACACGCGGACACCGGGGAGCTGTTTTTT. It specifies CASSGEHADTGELFF.